This is a list of T cell receptor beta chains from one sample in a study of technical replicates of blood from several donors. Data came from immunoSEQ multiplex PCR; TCRdb stores just in-frame clones and leaves some out. The table lists under 70,000 clones, approximately 90% of them singletons, with about 0.38% in the top ten. Input material: T cells isolated from PBMCs. These receptors originate from a human donor in good health. CDR3s include the opening cysteine and the closing phenylalanine or tryptophan. A D gene is named only where the DNA matches it firmly. Not every row has a clone size; where given, it reads once, few, many or a size class.

J gene,V gene,clone size,D gene,CDR3 DNA,CDR3 protein
TRBJ1-5,TRBV19,NA,NA,TGTGCCAGTAGTGACAGATTCGATCAGCCCCAGCATTTT,CASSDRFDQPQHF
TRBJ2-3,TRBV7-2,NA,TRBD2,TGTGCCAGCAGCTCCCGGGCGGGAGGGCTGGATACGCAGTATTTT,CASSSRAGGLDTQYF
TRBJ1-3,TRBV7-9,NA,TRBD1,TGTGCCAGCAGCCCGTCGAAACAGGGGGAAGGAGGGAGAAACACCATATATTTT,CASSPSKQGEGGRNTIYF
TRBJ2-3,TRBV6-5,NA,TRBD2,TGTGCCAGCAGTCCTCGGGCGGGAGGGACAGATACGCAGTATTTT,CASSPRAGGTDTQYF
TRBJ1-5,TRBV5-6,NA,NA,TGTGCCAGCAGCTTGCGGTACGCTCCCCAGCATTTT,CASSLRYAPQHF
TRBJ2-1,TRBV10-3,NA,NA,TGTGCCATCAGTGAGCCGTACAATGAGCAGTTCTTC,CAISEPYNEQFF
TRBJ1-5,TRBV7-8,NA,NA,TGTGCCAGCAGCGGACAGTATAGCAATCAGCCCCAGCATTTT,CASSGQYSNQPQHF
TRBJ2-1,TRBV5-1,NA,TRBD2,TGCGCCAGCAGCTCGACTAGCGGGAGTGTTGAGCAGTTCTTC,CASSSTSGSVEQFF
TRBJ1-1,TRBV21-1,few,NA,TGTGCCAGCAGCAAAAAAAAAGGACAGAACACTGAAGCTTTCTTT,CASSKKKGQNTEAFF
TRBJ1-2,TRBV6-1,once,NA,TGTGCCAGCACTCAGAGCGGATATGGCTACACCTTC,CASTQSGYGYTF
TRBJ2-5,TRBV5-1,NA,NA,TGCGCCAGCAGCAGGACTTTAAATCGAGAGACCCAGTACTTC,CASSRTLNRETQYF
TRBJ2-1,TRBV7-2,NA,TRBD2,TGTGCCAGCAGCCCCGGGGGGGACAATGAGCAGTTCTTC,CASSPGGDNEQFF
TRBJ1-3,TRBV4-3,once,NA,TGCGCCAGCAGCCAAGATTATGGAAACACCATATATTTT,CASSQDYGNTIYF
TRBJ1-3,TRBV19,NA,NA,TGTGCCAGTAGCAAGGGGAAATCCGGAAACACCATATATTTT,CASSKGKSGNTIYF
TRBJ2-1,TRBV6-5,NA,TRBD1,TGTGCCAGCACACAGGGGGACAGGGAGTTCTTC,CASTQGDREFF
TRBJ2-5,TRBV7-9,NA,NA,TGTGCCAGCAGCTTAGGTGTGGACACTGAGACCGTCCAAGAGACCCAGTACTTC,CASSLGVDTETVQETQYF
TRBJ2-5,TRBV9,NA,NA,TGTGCCAGCAGCGAGGGGGCTAGCGGGCTCCTTCAAGAGACCCAGTACTTC,CASSEGASGLLQETQYF
TRBJ1-1,TRBV5-1,NA,NA,TGCGCCAGCAGCCCGGGGATTATGAACACTGAAGCTTTCTTT,CASSPGIMNTEAFF
TRBJ2-2,TRBV25-1,NA,NA,TGTGCCAGCAGTGTCCTAGCAAGGACCGGGGAGCTGTTTTTT,CASSVLARTGELFF
TRBJ2-3,TRBV2,NA,TRBD2,TGTGCCAGCAGTTGGGCGGGGGGCACAGATACGCAGTATTTT,CASSWAGGTDTQYF
TRBJ2-3,TRBV5-1,NA,TRBD1,TGCGCCAGCAGCCGACCGCCCGCGGGACAGGGTGCAGATACGCAGTATTTT,CASSRPPAGQGADTQYF
TRBJ2-7,TRBV14,NA,NA,TGTGCCAGCAGCCAAAGGGAAACAGGGGAGCAGTACTTC,CASSQRETGEQYF
TRBJ2-4,TRBV7-9,NA,TRBD2,TGTGCCAGCAGCTTATTAGCTAGCGGTGAAAAGCTAGCCAAAAACATTCAGTACTTC,CASSLLASGEKLAKNIQYF
TRBJ2-1,TRBV11-3,NA,TRBD1,TGTGCCAGCGTCTTCTGGGACAGGGTTCGGGGAAGCTCCTACAATGAGCAGTTCTTC,CASVFWDRVRGSSYNEQFF
TRBJ1-2,TRBV6-5,NA,NA,TGTGCCAGCAGCGTGCAGGGAATTTATGGCTACACCTTC,CASSVQGIYGYTF
TRBJ2-1,TRBV19,NA,TRBD2,TGTGCCAGTAGTACCCGGACTAGCGGGAGTGGAGATGAGCAGTTCTTC,CASSTRTSGSGDEQFF
TRBJ2-3,TRBV5-4,NA,TRBD1,TGTGCCAGCAGGCAGACAGGGGGCGCCCCAGATACGCAGTATTTT,CASRQTGGAPDTQYF
TRBJ2-1,TRBV27,NA,NA,TGTGCCAGCAGTTCGACTCAGTACAATGAGCAGTTCTTC,CASSSTQYNEQFF
TRBJ2-4,TRBV10-2,NA,NA,TGCGCCAGCAGTTTTGCGGAGAAGGCCAAAAACATTCAGTACTTC,CASSFAEKAKNIQYF
TRBJ2-5,TRBV13,NA,NA,TGTGCCAGCAGCTTAGGGTTAGTTGTGACCCAGTACTTC,CASSLGLVVTQYF
TRBJ2-3,TRBV6-6,NA,NA,TGTGCCAGCAGTCTAAACAGGGTGAGCACAGATACGCAGTATTTT,CASSLNRVSTDTQYF
TRBJ2-3,TRBV28,once,NA,TGTGCCAGCGACTCTCGAGCTAGCGACACAGATACGCAGTATTTT,CASDSRASDTDTQYF
TRBJ1-1,TRBV29-1,few,TRBD1,TGCAGCGTTGGAGGGACAGGGGAAGCTTTCTTT,CSVGGTGEAFF
TRBJ2-7,TRBV7-2,once,NA,TGTGCCAGCAGCTTATGGGAGGAGGGCTACGAGCAGTACTTC,CASSLWEEGYEQYF
TRBJ1-1,TRBV19,NA,NA,TGTGCCAGTAGTATAGACGGTGAAGCTTTCTTT,CASSIDGEAFF
TRBJ2-1,TRBV27,NA,TRBD2,TGTGCCAGCACCATCGCGGGACTAGTTACCAATGAGCAGTTCTTC,CASTIAGLVTNEQFF
TRBJ1-2,TRBV7-9,NA,TRBD1,TGTGCCAGCAGCTGGGGGACAGGGGGCGCACGGGGCTATGGCTACACCTTC,CASSWGTGGARGYGYTF
TRBJ2-7,TRBV11-1,NA,NA,TGTGCCAGCAGCTTAGGCAGGGCCGGGGAGCAGTACTTC,CASSLGRAGEQYF
TRBJ2-1,TRBV7-3,NA,TRBD2,TGTGCCAGCAGCTTCGGGGGGAGGGTCTACAATGAGCAGTTCTTC,CASSFGGRVYNEQFF
TRBJ1-2,TRBV5-4,once,NA,TGTGCCAGCGACATGGGGGGGGGCTACACCTTC,CASDMGGGYTF
TRBJ2-3,TRBV2,NA,TRBD1,TGTGCCAGCAATACAGGGGGCGGTATGGATACGCAGTATTTT,CASNTGGGMDTQYF
TRBJ2-6,TRBV21-1,NA,NA,TGTGCCAGGAGCTACGGGACAGGCCGCTCTGGGGCCAACGTCCTGACTTTC,CARSYGTGRSGANVLTF
TRBJ2-3,TRBV29-1,NA,TRBD2,TGCAGCGTTGAAGGCACTAGCGGGAGTAGCACAGATACGCAGTATTTT,CSVEGTSGSSTDTQYF